One sample yielded the 14 T cell receptor beta chains listed below, sequenced in a study of neurological immune-mediated disorders. TCRdb reanalysed the 5' RACE reads using MiXCR and keeps one entry per CDR3 protein. The sample shows 39,000 or so distinct CDR3 sequences, approximately 5% of them seen only once. Sequenced sample: CD4+ T cells from blood. The origin of the receptors is a man in his late teens or twenties in good health.

The V and J genes are TRBV24-1 and TRBJ2-6, with 7 bases identical to TRBD1. Germline loops: CDR1 KGHDR, CDR2 SFDVKD. This CDR3 has 19 residues. Trimming at V came to 4 bases and at J to 0 bases, leaving 11 bases not matched to a gene. CDR3 DNA: TGTGCCACCAGTGACCCCACTACGGGACAGCCCTCTGGGGCCAACGTCCTGACTTTC. Amino acid sequence: CATSDPTTGQPSGANVLTF.

This clonotype was seen repeatedly, ten times or more. The chain carries TRBV18 and TRBJ2-2, with D perhaps TRBD2 (6 bases). V lost 6 bases and J lost 2, with 13 bases in between. This CDR3 is 15 amino acids long. The germline gives CDR1 KGHSH, CDR2 LQKENI. CDR3 coding DNA: TGTGCCAGCTCGCCAGAGGGGACTAACACCGGGGAGCTGTTTTTT. Translation: CASSPEGTNTGELFF.

This clonotype was found many times. This chain joins TRBV7-9 and TRBJ2-7; tentative D call: TRBD2 (6 bases). V lost 5 bases to trimming and J lost 6 bases, with 20 bases between them. Germline loops: CDR1 SEHNR, CDR2 FQNEAQ (reference sequence). The CDR3 is 15 amino acids. The CDR3 DNA follows: TGTGCCAGCAGCCACGCCAGCCTGCGGGGCCCCGAGCAGTACTTC. Amino acids: CASSHASLRGPEQYF. The whole variable domain, remainder taken from reference TRBV7-9 and TRBJ2-7, is DTGVSQNPRHKITKRGQNVTFRCDPISEHNRLYWYRQTLGQGPEFLTYFQNEAQLEKSRLLSDRFSAERPKGSFSTLEIQRTEQGDSAMYLCASSHASLRGPEQYFGPGTRLTVT.

This clonotype was seen many times. This chain uses TRBV20-1 with TRBJ1-5, with 7 bases matching TRBD1. This CDR3 has 14 residues. The germline V gene has CDR1 DFQATT and CDR2 SNEGSKA (reference sequence). V was clipped by 6 bases and J by 1 base; unmatched bases: 6. The CDR3 DNA follows: TGCAGTGCCACGACAGGGTCGAGCAATCAGCCCCAGCATTTT. Its protein is CSATTGSSNQPQHF.

This clonotype came up many times. The CDR3 reads CATRDLTGGDNEQFF. The CDR3 DNA follows: TGTGCCACCAGGGACCTGACAGGGGGGGACAATGAGCAGTTCTTC. The J gene is TRBJ2-1, the V gene TRBV24-1, with 9 bases matching TRBD1. The germline CDR1 and CDR2 sequences are KGHDR and SFDVKD. This CDR3 comprises 15 residues. Germline trimming cut 7 bases from V and 5 bases from J; bases unmatched to any gene: 8.

This clonotype was observed at least ten times. The chain joins TRBV25-1 to TRBJ1-2; 11 bases align to TRBD1. Germline CDR1 is MGHDK and CDR2 is SYGVNS. There are 14 residues in the CDR3. Trimming at V came to 6 bases and at J to 1 base, leaving 1 base not matched to a gene. The DNA for the CDR3 is TGTGCCAGCAGGGGGACAGGGGGTAACTATGGCTACACCTTC. As protein: CASRGTGGNYGYTF.

This clonotype was found many times. This rearrangement joins TRBV15 to TRBJ1-6; maybe TRBD1 (6 bases). Trimming left V 3 bases short and J 4 bases short, with 7 bases between. There are 14 residues in the CDR3. Germline CDR1 and CDR2: LNHNV and YYDKDF (reference sequence). As DNA, the CDR3 is TGTGCCACCAGCAGGCAGGGGTATAATTCACCCCTCCACTTT. Translated: CATSRQGYNSPLHF.

At least ten counts were recorded for this clonotype. This sequence joins TRBV27 and TRBJ1-1, with D possibly matching TRBD1 (6 bases). Trimming shortened V by 2 bases and J by 5 bases, and 12 bases separated the two germline ends. The germline CDR1 and CDR2 sequences are MNHEY and SMNVEV (reference sequence). The CDR3 is 14 amino acids. For the CDR3, the DNA is TGTGCCAGCAGTTTACAGGGGCGCGGGACTGAAGCTTTCTTT. This sequence encodes CASSLQGRGTEAFF.

This clonotype was detected ten times or more. The chain has TRBV7-2 and TRBJ1-4; 8 nucleotides align to TRBD1. CDR1 is SGHTA, CDR2 FQGNSA, per germline. The CDR3 runs to 16 residues. V shed 1 base, J shed 8 bases, and the junction held 9 bases outside the gene matches. CDR3 bases: TGTGCCAGCAGCTTAGAAACCAGGGGGCTCGGGGAAAAACTGTTTTTT. This gives the protein CASSLETRGLGEKLFF.

In its sample, this clonotype was seen many times. The V and J genes are TRBV20-1 and TRBJ1-5, with no clear D. Trimming stripped 4 bases from V and 0 bases from J, with 7 bases between. The CDR3 has 13 residues. Looked up from germline, CDR1 is DFQATT and CDR2 is SNEGSKA (reference sequence). The CDR3 here is CSAIGDSNQPQHF. In DNA, the CDR3 is TGCAGTGCTATAGGAGATAGCAATCAGCCCCAGCATTTT.

This clonotype came up many times. J is TRBJ2-1 and V is TRBV7-3, with 10 nucleotides matching TRBD2. The V gene end was trimmed by 5 bases and the J gene end by 10 bases; junction bases not matched to a gene: 11. CDR1 and CDR2 from the germline V gene are SGHTA and FQGTGA. This CDR3 is 15 amino acids long. CDR3 in amino acids: CASSPRSGGAAEQFF. The CDR3 coding sequence is TGTGCCAGCAGCCCGCGCAGCGGGGGGGCGGCGGAGCAGTTCTTC.

This clonotype was counted many times. This chain links TRBV7-2 with TRBJ1-2; the match to TRBD1 covers 9 bases. Germline CDR1 is SGHTA and CDR2 is FQGNSA. V dropped 3 bases and J dropped 8; count of bases not matched to a gene: 7. This CDR3 spans 14 amino acids. The CDR3 region has the DNA TGTGCCAGCAGCTTGCACAGGGGGCCGGAGGGCTACACCTTC. Translating it yields CASSLHRGPEGYTF.

This clonotype was observed many times. V usage is TRBV11-2 and J usage is TRBJ1-6; tentative D call: TRBD1 (5 bases). CDR1 and CDR2 (germline): SGHAT, FQNNGV. There are 15 residues in the CDR3. V was pared by 2 bases and J by 2 bases, with 7 bases between. The DNA for the CDR3 is TGTGCCAGCAGCTTAATGGGGGCCTATAATTCACCCCTCCACTTT. Protein sequence: CASSLMGAYNSPLHF. The variable domain in full, completed from reference TRBV11-2 and TRBJ1-6, reads EAGVAQSPRYKIIEKRQSVAFWCNPISGHATLYWYQQILGQGPKLLIQFQNNGVVDDSQLPKDRFSAERLKGVDSTLKIQPAKLEDSAVYLCASSLMGAYNSPLHFGNGTRLTVT.

Many counts were recorded for this clonotype. The chain links TRBV20-1 to TRBJ1-5, with D tentatively TRBD1 (5 bases). Germline-derived CDR1 and CDR2 are DFQATT and SNEGSKA (reference sequence). The ends were cut back, 1 base at V and 5 bases at J, with 15 bases in the middle. This CDR3 is 15 amino acids long. The CDR3 sequence is CSARARGLGDQPQHF. The CDR3 coding sequence is TGCAGTGCTAGAGCCCGGGGTTTGGGGGATCAGCCCCAGCATTTT.